The 32 T cell receptor beta chains given below trace back to one sample, sequenced in a study of blood T cell repertoires in COVID-19. Produced via immunoSEQ multiplex PCR; TCRdb's table is partial and in-frame only. The repertoire has nearly 110,000 clones, around 88% of them found once; the top ten carry 6.8%. The sequenced sample was peripheral blood. The receptors originated from a man aged 45 to 65 with active or convalescent COVID-19.

This clone has more than one count but fewer than ten. The chain joins TRBV23-1 to TRBJ1-1; D is undetermined. TRBV23-1 is an ORF; its function is uncertain. This CDR3 spans 16 amino acids. The V gene lost 4 bases and the J gene lost 4 bases, with 19 bases spanning the gap. The CDR3 bases are TGCGCCAGCAGTCGGGTCGTAGTTGGGGAGGGCACTGAAGCTTTCTTT. Translating it yields CASSRVVVGEGTEAFF.

J is TRBJ1-5 and V is TRBV18, with D hard to call. Trimming stripped 0 bases from V and 7 bases from J, with 10 bases between. The CDR3 contains 14 residues. CDR1 KGHSH and CDR2 LQKENI come from the germline V gene. CDR3 bases: TGTGCCAGCTCACCACCACTAGGCGGACAGCCCCAGCATTTT. This translates into CASSPPLGGQPQHF.

The chain couples TRBV7-8 to TRBJ2-3; TRBD2 aligns across 10 bases. Per the germline V gene, CDR1 is SGHVS and CDR2 is FQNEAQ. V shed 3 bases and J 2 bases; nucleotides not matched to a gene: 8. This CDR3 region has 17 residues. The CDR3 is CASSLTSGRDVTDTQYF. The CDR3 nucleotides are TGTGCCAGCAGCTTGACTAGCGGGCGAGATGTCACAGATACGCAGTATTTT.

This clone was observed a single time. J is TRBJ1-1 and V is TRBV12-3 or TRBV12-4; D remains unclear. The CDR3 covers 12 residues. The ends were cut back, 2 bases at V and 3 bases at J, with 4 bases in the middle. CDR3 region: CASSLQYTEAFF. DNA for the CDR3: TGTGCCAGCAGTTTACAGTACACTGAAGCTTTCTTT.

The rearrangement links TRBV11-2 to TRBJ2-6; D ambiguous. The CDR3 runs to 18 residues. Between the trimmed V and J ends, which lost 1 base and 2 bases, there was a span of 15 bases. Germline CDR1 SGHAT, CDR2 FQNNGV. Here the CDR3 DNA reads TGTGCCAGCAGCTTAGGACCTCGGCTCAGGCCTGGGGCCAACGTCCTGACTTTC. Residues: CASSLGPRLRPGANVLTF.

The J gene is TRBJ2-1, the V gene TRBV11-3; tentative D call: TRBD1 (6 bases). Germline CDR1 is SGHNT and CDR2 is YENEEA. The CDR3 totals 15 residues. V shed 5 bases and J shed 0 bases, with 11 bases lying between them. The CDR3 here is CASSQSQGSYNEQFF. The CDR3 DNA sequence: TGTGCCAGCAGCCAATCACAGGGCTCCTACAATGAGCAGTTCTTC.

The J gene is TRBJ2-7, the V gene TRBV6-6; 8 bases fit TRBD1. CDR1 MNHNY and CDR2 SVGAGI come from the germline V gene (reference sequence). The CDR3 is made up of 15 amino acids. The junction had 15 bases not matched to a gene; V was cut back by 8 bases and J by 6 bases. The CDR3 DNA reads as TGTGCCAGCCTCGGGGCAGGGGGCTCCGGAGGCGAGCAGTACTTC. Translation: CASLGAGGSGGEQYF.

The gene calls are TRBV10-3 and TRBJ2-3; D may be TRBD1 (6 bases). V dropped 6 bases and J dropped 6 bases, with 16 bases sitting between them. The CDR3 loop spans 14 amino acids. From germline, CDR1 is ENHRY and CDR2 SYGVKD. CDR3 region: CAISGNRDSDTQYF. The CDR3 nucleotides read TGTGCCATCAGCGGAAACAGGGATAGCGATACGCAGTATTTT.

The chain couples TRBV5-1 to TRBJ2-5, with D possibly matching TRBD1 (5 bases). Between the trimmed V and J ends, which lost 0 bases and 5 bases, there was a span of 11 bases. Germline lookup yields CDR1 SGHRS and CDR2 YFSETQ. The CDR3 is 14 residues long. The chain's CDR3 is CASSLARAGETQYF. CDR3 sequence (DNA): TGCGCCAGCAGCTTGGCCAGGGCCGGGGAGACCCAGTACTTC.

The rearrangement uses TRBV27 and TRBJ2-7; 7 bases agree with TRBD2. J was trimmed by 0 bases and V by 11 bases; bases with no gene match: 7. Germline V lookup: CDR1 MNHEY, CDR2 SMNVEV (reference sequence). The CDR3 contains 13 residues. The CDR3: CASASGSSYEQYF. CDR3 coding DNA: TGTGCCTCCGCTAGCGGCAGCTCCTACGAGCAGTACTTC.

The chain uses TRBV18 and TRBJ2-5; 8 bases fit TRBD1. The V segment lost 4 bases and the J segment 4 bases; nucleotides outside the gene matches: 8. CDR3 size: 15 residues. Germline loops: CDR1 KGHSH, CDR2 LQKENI. For the CDR3, the DNA is TGTGCCAGCTCACGGGGGCAGGGGGCTGGAGAGACCCAGTACTTC. This sequence encodes CASSRGQGAGETQYF.

The rearrangement uses TRBV2 and TRBJ2-1; no clear D. From germline, CDR1 is SNHLY and CDR2 FYNNEI. This CDR3 contains 15 residues. Trimming removed 9 bases at V and 3 bases at J, with 18 bases between. The CDR3 loop is CASLNSLGVYNEQFF. The CDR3, as DNA: TGTGCCAGTTTGAACAGTCTCGGTGTCTACAATGAGCAGTTCTTC.

CDR3 amino acids: CASSPGSDTQYF. In DNA form, the CDR3 reads TGTGCCAGTAGTCCGGGGAGTGATACGCAGTATTTT. The J gene is TRBJ2-3, the V gene TRBV19, with a possible D match to TRBD2 (5 bases). Trimming removed 5 bases at V and 6 bases at J, with 9 bases between. There are 12 residues in the CDR3. The V gene's germline CDR1 is LNHDA and CDR2 SQIVND (reference sequence). Filled out from reference TRBV19 and TRBJ2-3, the complete variable domain reads DGGITQSPKYLFRKEGQNVTLSCEQNLNHDAMYWYRQDPGQGLRLIYYSQIVNDFQKGDIAEGYSVSREKKESFPLTVTSAQKNPTAFYLCASSPGSDTQYFGPGTRLTVL.

Details on this clone: It is likely a read error, because the conserved phenylalanine at the end of the CDR3 is missing. The V gene is TRBV5-1, the J gene TRBJ1-3, with D maybe TRBD1 (5 bases). In germline, CDR1 is SGHRS, CDR2 YFSETQ. V lost 4 bases, J lost 2 bases, and 16 bases lay in between. The CDR3 length is 16 residues. The CDR3 reads CASSLEVRTTGNTIYL. In nucleotides, the CDR3 is TGCGCCAGCAGCCTGGAGGTCAGGACAACTGGAAACACCATATATCTT.

V usage is TRBV27 and J usage is TRBJ2-1, with 8 bases matching TRBD1. Germline CDR1 reads MNHEY; CDR2 reads SMNVEV (reference sequence). The length of the CDR3 is 14 residues. V gave up 6 bases and J gave up 8 bases; unmatched junction bases: 9. The CDR3 nucleotides read TGTGCCAGCAGCGACAGGGGAGTCCAAGATGAGCAGTTCTTC. This gives the protein CASSDRGVQDEQFF.

The rearrangement links TRBV21-1 to TRBJ1-1; the table assigns TRBD1, which was not confirmed against the DNA. TRBV21-1 is marked as a pseudogene. CDR3 length: 17 amino acids. CDR3 in amino acids: CASSKDLNREGYTEAFF. The CDR3 region has the DNA TGTGCCAGCAGCAAAGATCTAAACAGGGAAGGTTACACTGAAGCTTTCTTT.

The chain links TRBV20-1 to TRBJ2-7, with TRBD1 matching over 7 bases. The germline gives CDR1 DFQATT, CDR2 SNEGSKA (reference sequence). Trimming removed 2 bases from V and 13 bases from J; junction bases left unmatched: 8. CDR3 length: 11 amino acids. As DNA, the CDR3 is TGCAGTGCTAGACTTGACAGGGTCGCATACTTC. The encoded protein is CSARLDRVAYF.

The V call is TRBV7-2, the J call TRBJ2-1, with no clear D. The V end was cut by 1 base, the J end by 0 bases, with 10 bases between. This CDR3 spans 16 amino acids. Germline CDR1 SGHTA, CDR2 FQGNSA. The CDR3 here is CASSLVSESSYNEQFF. The CDR3 coding sequence is TGTGCCAGCAGCTTAGTGAGCGAAAGCTCCTACAATGAGCAGTTCTTC.

The J gene is TRBJ1-4, the V gene TRBV27; 7 bases are shared with TRBD1. The CDR3 consists of 15 residues. CDR1 is MNHEY, CDR2 SMNVEV, per germline (reference sequence). J gave up 5 bases and V 5 bases, and 8 bases lay outside the gene matches. The DNA of the CDR3 is TGTGCCAGCAGTACCCGGGACAGCCGAAATGAAAAACTGTTTTTT. Its translation: CASSTRDSRNEKLFF.

The J gene is TRBJ2-5, the V gene TRBV28; tentatively, D is TRBD2 (6 bases). Deletions cut 1 base from V and 3 bases from J, with 12 bases between. This CDR3 has 15 amino acids. Germline CDR1 reads MDHEN; CDR2 reads SYDVKM. The CDR3 region has the DNA TGTGCCAGCAGTTTATTGCGGGATAGGGAAGAGACCCAGTACTTC. Residues: CASSLLRDREETQYF.

This chain connects TRBV4-2 to TRBJ2-1; TRBD2 might be the D (6 bases). CDR3 size: 17 residues. In germline, CDR1 is LGHNA, CDR2 YNFKEQ. The V end lost 3 bases, the J end lost 2 bases, and 17 bases lay between the germline ends. CDR3 nucleotide sequence: TGTGCCAGCAGCCAGGGCCCGGAGGGGAGTACCTACAATGAGCAGTTCTTC. Its translation is CASSQGPEGSTYNEQFF.

This clone occurred once. This chain uses TRBV7-6 with TRBJ2-6; 7 positions match TRBD1. Germline trimming cut 5 bases from V and 1 base from J; bases unmatched to any gene: 8. Germline CDR1 is SGHVS and CDR2 is FNYEAQ. The CDR3 has 17 residues. The chain's CDR3 is CASSTSTGLSGANVLTF. In DNA form, the CDR3 reads TGTGCCAGCAGCACCTCGACAGGGCTATCTGGGGCCAACGTCCTGACTTTC.

This clone has more than one count but fewer than ten. The genes are TRBV6-2 or TRBV6-3 and TRBJ2-7; 10 nucleotides align to TRBD1. This CDR3 has 16 residues. V dropped 2 bases and J dropped 5; count of bases not matched to a gene: 9. The germline V gene has CDR1 MNHEY and CDR2 SVGEGT. The CDR3 reads CASSYPPGTGDHEQYF. In DNA form, the CDR3 reads TGTGCCAGCAGTTACCCCCCCGGGACAGGGGACCACGAGCAGTACTTC.

The chain employs TRBV7-9 and TRBJ1-3; D ambiguous. Trimming pared 5 bases from V and 0 bases from J, leaving 8 bases between. The CDR3 sequence is 14 residues long. The germline CDR1 and CDR2 sequences are SEHNR and FQNEAQ (reference sequence). The CDR3 coding sequence is TGTGCCAGCAGCGTCACCAGCTCTGGAAACACCATATATTTT. Protein product: CASSVTSSGNTIYF.

The rearrangement uses TRBV12-3 or TRBV12-4 and TRBJ2-2, with D possibly matching TRBD1 (5 bases). Trimming shortened V by 3 bases and J by 6 bases, and 8 bases separated the two germline ends. CDR3 length: 13 residues. The CDR3 here is CASSFWGPGELFF. In nucleotides, the CDR3 is TGTGCCAGCAGTTTCTGGGGCCCCGGGGAGCTGTTTTTT.

The chain employs TRBV10-1 and TRBJ1-4, with D unresolved. The V end was cut by 3 bases, the J end by 5 bases, with 13 bases between. CDR1 is WNHNN and CDR2 is SYGVQD in the germline V gene (reference sequence). CDR3 length: 15 amino acids. In nucleotides, the CDR3 is TGCGCCAGCAGTGACGTGTCGGCCGGGAATGAAAAACTGTTTTTT. It codes for CASSDVSAGNEKLFF.

This clone was recorded once. The V call is TRBV4-1, the J call TRBJ2-7; 11 nucleotides agree with TRBD2. This CDR3 is 15 amino acids long. Per the germline V gene, CDR1 is MGHRA and CDR2 is YSYEKL. The trim removed 3 bases at V and 2 bases at J, leaving 3 bases unmatched. The CDR3 DNA sequence: TGCGCCAGCAGCCAGCTAGCGGGAGGCCCCTACGAGCAGTACTTC. Amino acid sequence: CASSQLAGGPYEQYF.

This clone turned up a few times. This rearrangement joins TRBV28 to TRBJ1-3; 9 bases line up with TRBD1. The CDR3 has 21 residues. The germline CDR1 and CDR2 sequences are MDHEN and SYDVKM. V shed 1 base, J shed 4 bases, and the junction held 20 bases outside the gene matches. In nucleotides, the CDR3 is TGTGCCAGCAGTTTATACCAAGTTGCCACCACACAGGGGGCGCGGGGAAACACCATATATTTT. Protein product: CASSLYQVATTQGARGNTIYF. The variable domain in full, completed from reference TRBV28 and TRBJ1-3, reads DVKVTQSSRYLVKRTGEKVFLECVQDMDHENMFWYRQDPGLGLRLIYFSYDVKMKEKGDIPEGYSVSREKKERFSLILESASTNQTSMYLCASSLYQVATTQGARGNTIYFGEGSWLTVV.

The chain combines TRBV19 with TRBJ2-1; weak D call: TRBD1 (6 bases). Trimming stripped 6 bases from V and 7 bases from J, with 13 bases between. The length of the CDR3 is 13 residues. Germline V gene data show CDR1 as LNHDA and CDR2 as SQIVND (reference sequence). CDR3 coding DNA: TGTGCCAGTAGCACAGGGTTCGGTAATGAGCAGTTCTTC. Its protein is CASSTGFGNEQFF.

J is TRBJ2-7 and V is TRBV19; TRBD2 aligns across 13 bases. J gave up 3 bases and V 6 bases, and 14 bases lay outside the gene matches. Germline values: CDR1 LNHDA, CDR2 SQIVND (reference sequence). The CDR3 length is 18 residues. CDR3: CASSYRAAGLAGNYEQYF. The CDR3 nucleotides are TGTGCCAGTAGCTACAGGGCCGCGGGACTAGCGGGGAACTACGAGCAGTACTTC.

V is TRBV29-1 and J is TRBJ2-7; D is perhaps TRBD2 (6 bases). There are 13 residues in the CDR3. V gave up 6 bases and J gave up 4 bases, with 16 bases separating them. Per germline, CDR1 SQVTM and CDR2 ANQGSEA. CDR3 residues: CSVGHREPYEQYF. CDR3 nucleotides: TGCAGCGTGGGCCACCGGGAGCCTTACGAGCAGTACTTC.

CDR3 sequence reads: CASSLEWGRDEQFF. The CDR3 DNA follows: TGTGCCAGCAGCCTGGAATGGGGGCGGGATGAGCAGTTCTTC. The chain joins TRBV5-4 to TRBJ2-1, with D possibly TRBD1 on 6 matching bases. This CDR3 contains 14 residues. Looked up from germline, CDR1 is SGHNT and CDR2 is YYREEE (reference sequence). Trimming shortened V by 4 bases and J by 8 bases, and 16 bases separated the two germline ends.